This T cell receptor (beta chain) emerged from a study of blood T cell repertoires in COVID-19. Turning to the study itself: The cDNA or gDNA used as material had been derived from T cells, B-cell-depleted T cells, or PBMCs.

Per the original data handling: Reference gene primer amplification yielded estimated nucleated cell counts. Data came from immunoSEQ multiplex PCR; TCRdb stores just in-frame clones and leaves some out. The DNA was the basis for D and trimming; V, J and clone size are from that table. The table shows 25,000 to 35,000 clones, with 80% to 90% occurring only once. V shed 2 bases, J shed 0 bases, and the junction held 7 bases outside the gene matches. Germline V gene sequence: CDR1 SGHTA, CDR2 FQGNSA. There are 16 residues in the CDR3. Material: peripheral blood. The sequence came from a human donor in a cohort sampled during active COVID-19. The gene calls are TRBV7-2 and TRBJ2-7, with 7 bases identical to TRBD1. DNA for the CDR3: TGTGCCAGCAGCTTATCCAGGGGGACGGGCTCCTACGAGCAGTACTTC. It translates to CASSLSRGTGSYEQYF.